Presented here are 4 T cell receptor beta chains from one specimen sequenced in a study of beta chain features in type 1 diabetes. Their cognate antigens are unknown. Study observations and caveats: Within each of all four CD4+ subsets, Type 1 diabetes patients had TCRB CDR3s that were moderately but significantly shorter.

Sequenced material consisted of expressed TCRB transcripts (all of the isolated RNA was reverse transcribed). The repertoire was sequenced with immunoSEQ multiplex PCR; TCRdb's copy has only in-frame clones and lacks some. Altogether roughly 150,000 clones are present, 7.8% being singletons, with the ten largest covering about 0.9%. The sequencing sample was made of central memory CD4+ T cells from blood. Receptor source: a woman aged 40 to 50 with type 1 diabetes.

The chain employs TRBV7-2 and TRBJ2-1, with 8 bases fitting TRBD2. The V gene's germline CDR1 is SGHTA and CDR2 FQGNSA. The CDR3 spans 15 residues. J lost 5 bases, V lost 3 bases, and 6 bases had no gene match. CDR3 region: CASSFQREPHNEQFF. In nucleotides, the CDR3 is TGTGCCAGCAGCTTTCAGCGGGAGCCCCACAATGAGCAGTTCTTC.

CDR3 residues: CASRNRGPPDTQYF. Here the CDR3 DNA reads TGCGCCAGCAGAAACAGGGGGCCCCCCGATACGCAGTATTTT. The chain couples TRBV5-1 to TRBJ2-3, with 9 positions matching TRBD1. J lost 6 bases, V lost 5 bases, and 7 bases had no gene match. Per germline, CDR1 SGHRS and CDR2 YFSETQ. This CDR3 contains 14 residues.

The chain joins TRBV28 to TRBJ1-1; the D gene is possibly TRBD1 (6 bases). CDR1 and CDR2 (germline): MDHEN, SYDVKM. V gave up 4 bases and J gave up 14 bases, with 20 bases separating them. The CDR3 covers 13 residues. The CDR3 region has the DNA TGTGCCAGCAGTTCCACCGACAGGTTAGAGGACTTCTTT. This codes for CASSSTDRLEDFF.

V usage is TRBV4-1 and J usage is TRBJ1-1; D is uncertain. CDR1 MGHRA and CDR2 YSYEKL come from the germline V gene. V lost 0 bases and J lost 8, with 22 bases in between. The CDR3 is made up of 17 amino acids. CDR3 DNA: TGCGCCAGCAGCCAAGATCGTCGCCCTCCACGATCCTACGAAGCTTTCTTT. Translated, it gives CASSQDRRPPRSYEAFF.